This T cell receptor (beta chain) was recovered during a study of vaccination effects on CD4 cells after COVID-19. Germline CDR1 MNHEY, CDR2 SMNVEV (reference sequence). Trimming took 4 bases from V and 7 from J, leaving 17 bases between them. CDR3 length: 15 residues. The ViraFEST assay expanded antigen-specific CD4+ T cells with viral peptide pools before sequencing. Cells that had been cultured for 9 to 10 days were the source of isolated CD4+ T cells. Of the BNT162b2 and mRNA-1273 vaccines, participants received two doses of one or the other. All vaccine recipients tested negative for nucleocapsid antibodies and had never contracted SARS-CoV-2 infection. It was with approximately 10 IU/ml IL-2 and around 10 ug/ml peptides that under 2.5 million PBMC per well were cultured. Each culture had half its medium swapped for IL-2 medium on days 3 and 7. The repertoire was sequenced with immunoSEQ multiplex PCR; TCRdb's copy has only in-frame clones and lacks some. The sample consists of about 46,000 clones, around 70% of them appearing once.

Concerning this clone itself: What it binds is unknown.

Source: CD4+ T cells from PBMCs cultured with HCoV-OC43 spike peptides, taken after COVID-19 vaccination. The subset was: HCoV-OC43 spike overlapping peptide pool stimulation. The chain links TRBV27 to TRBJ2-1; maybe TRBD1 (6 bases). The receptor's source is a human donor who received a COVID-19 vaccine. The CDR3 reads CASSSPPRTGNEQFF. The CDR3 DNA follows: TGTGCCAGCAGTTCCCCCCCACGAACAGGGAATGAGCAGTTCTTC.